The entry that follows covers one T cell receptor beta chain sequence. The sample is drawn from a study of T cell responses to AZD1222 COVID-19 vaccine. Only in-frame clones appear in the TCRdb table, and some are missing; sequencing was by immunoSEQ multiplex PCR. Found here are about 97,000 clones, more than 85% of them singletons; the top ten hold 7.5%. Trimming took 1 base from V and 6 from J, leaving 13 bases between them. CDR1 is SGHTA, CDR2 FQGNSA, per germline. The CDR3 extends over 15 amino acids. The V call is TRBV7-2, the J call TRBJ2-1, with D possibly being TRBD1 or TRBD2 (6 bases each). The TCR originated in an adult in good health. The sample here was peripheral blood, taken on day 0 of AZD1222 vaccination. CDR3 sequence reads: CASSLGGASGNEQFF. DNA of the CDR3: TGTGCCAGCAGCTTAGGGGGGGCCAGTGGCAATGAGCAGTTCTTC.